These 9 T cell receptor beta chains originate from one sample sequenced in a study of T cells after yellow fever vaccination. In TCRdb, the 5' RACE reads were re-called with MiXCR into one record per CDR3 protein. The sample consists of some 420,000 distinct CDR3 sequences, roughly a sixth of them appearing once. The sequencing here drew on PBMCs, taken before the yellow fever booster vaccination. The receptors here all came from a man between 18 and 35 years old who received the YFV17D yellow fever vaccine.

This clonotype was observed a handful of times. The CDR3, as DNA: TGTGCCAGCAGTGAGGTTCTTGGGATTAACACTGAAGCTTTCTTT. Translation: CASSEVLGINTEAFF. The rearrangement joins TRBV28 to TRBJ1-1; D unresolved. The germline CDR1 and CDR2 sequences are MDHEN and SYDVKM. The CDR3 totals 15 residues. Trimming cost V 5 bases and J 2 bases, with 15 bases left between them.

This clonotype was picked up a small number of times. The rearrangement uses TRBV12-3 or TRBV12-4 and TRBJ2-4; D remains ambiguous. There are 15 residues in the CDR3. The V gene lost 5 bases and the J gene lost 3 bases, with 14 bases spanning the gap. For the CDR3, the DNA is TGTGCCAGCAGTCGAGACATGACGGACAAAAACATTCAGTACTTC. Translating it yields CASSRDMTDKNIQYF.

V is TRBV20-1 and J is TRBJ1-2; 9 positions agree with TRBD1. V dropped 2 bases and J dropped 8; count of bases not matched to a gene: 12. The CDR3 length is 15 residues. Germline V lookup: CDR1 DFQATT, CDR2 SNEGSKA (reference sequence). CDR3 DNA: TGCAGTGCTAGACCCCTAACAGGGGGCTGGTTGGGCTACACCTTC. Translation: CSARPLTGGWLGYTF.

This clonotype was counted between two and nine times. The CDR3 reads CASRRQDPLVDTQYF. The CDR3 DNA follows: TGTGCCAGCAGACGACAGGACCCTCTGGTAGATACGCAGTATTTT. This sequence joins TRBV2 and TRBJ2-3; TRBD1 might be the D (6 bases). The V gene lost 6 bases and the J gene lost 5 bases, with 18 bases spanning the gap. Germline V lookup: CDR1 SNHLY, CDR2 FYNNEI. The CDR3 is 15 amino acids.

The genes are TRBV7-2 and TRBJ2-5; 7 bases are shared with TRBD1. The CDR3 is 16 amino acids. Per germline, CDR1 SGHTA and CDR2 FQGNSA. V lost 5 bases and J lost 0; bases outside the gene matches: 9. DNA for the CDR3: TGTGCCAGCAGCCCCCGACAGGGCGTGTACCAAGAGACCCAGTACTTC. Translated, it gives CASSPRQGVYQETQYF.

J is TRBJ2-5 and V is TRBV18; no clear D gene. CDR1 is KGHSH and CDR2 is LQKENI in the germline V gene. Trimming removed 0 bases at V and 4 bases at J, with 6 bases between. The length of the CDR3 is 13 residues. Here the CDR3 reads CASSPPSTETQYF. DNA for the CDR3: TGTGCCAGCTCACCACCTAGCACAGAGACCCAGTACTTC.

The chain links TRBV4-3 to TRBJ2-7; no clear D gene. Germline assignment: CDR1 LGHNA and CDR2 YSLEER. There are 14 residues in the CDR3. The V end was cut by 2 bases, the J end by 4 bases, with 12 bases between. The CDR3 sequence is CASSQLQDGYEQYF. DNA for the CDR3: TGCGCCAGCAGCCAACTCCAGGATGGGTACGAGCAGTACTTC.

The rearrangement links TRBV9 to TRBJ2-5; 7 positions agree with TRBD1. Trimming took 4 bases from V and 5 from J; bases not matched to a gene: 5. Germline assignment: CDR1 SGDLS and CDR2 YYNGEE. The CDR3 consists of 13 residues. CDR3 sequence (DNA): TGTGCCAGCAGCAAGGGGGCGGTGGAGACCCAGTACTTC. Its translation: CASSKGAVETQYF.

The J gene is TRBJ1-6, the V gene TRBV7-9; possible D gene TRBD1, 5 bases. The CDR3 has 17 residues. Germline lookup yields CDR1 SEHNR and CDR2 FQNEAQ (reference sequence). Trimming stripped 0 bases from V and 7 bases from J, with 16 bases between. CDR3 region: CASSLAGDGGWNSPLHF. CDR3 sequence (DNA): TGTGCCAGCAGCTTAGCAGGGGACGGAGGGTGGAATTCACCCCTCCACTTT.